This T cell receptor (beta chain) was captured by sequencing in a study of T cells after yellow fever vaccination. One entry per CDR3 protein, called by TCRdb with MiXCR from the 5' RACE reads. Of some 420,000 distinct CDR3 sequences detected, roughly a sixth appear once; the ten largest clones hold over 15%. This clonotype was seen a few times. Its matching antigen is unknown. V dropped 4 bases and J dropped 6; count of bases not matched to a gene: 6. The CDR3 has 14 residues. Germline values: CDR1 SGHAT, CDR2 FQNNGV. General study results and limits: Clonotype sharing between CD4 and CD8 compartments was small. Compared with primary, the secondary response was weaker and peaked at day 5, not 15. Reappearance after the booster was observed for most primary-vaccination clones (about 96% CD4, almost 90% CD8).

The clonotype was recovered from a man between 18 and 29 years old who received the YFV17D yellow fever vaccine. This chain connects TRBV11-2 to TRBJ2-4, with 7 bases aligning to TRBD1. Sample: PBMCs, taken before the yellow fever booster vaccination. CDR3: CASSSDRVVNIQYF. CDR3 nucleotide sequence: TGTGCCAGCAGCTCAGACAGGGTGGTAAACATTCAGTACTTC.